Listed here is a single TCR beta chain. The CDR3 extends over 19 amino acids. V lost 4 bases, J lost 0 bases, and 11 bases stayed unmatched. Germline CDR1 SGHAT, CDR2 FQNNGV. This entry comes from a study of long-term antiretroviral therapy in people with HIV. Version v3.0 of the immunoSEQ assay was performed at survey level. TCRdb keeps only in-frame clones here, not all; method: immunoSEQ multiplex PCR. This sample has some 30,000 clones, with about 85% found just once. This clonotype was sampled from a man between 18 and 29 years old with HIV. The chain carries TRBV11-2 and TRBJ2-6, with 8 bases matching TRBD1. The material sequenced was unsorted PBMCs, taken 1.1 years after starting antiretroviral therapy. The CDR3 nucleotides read TGTGCCAGCAGCTCCCCCATCTCAGGGGGCTTCTCTGGGGCCAACGTCCTGACTTTC. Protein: CASSSPISGGFSGANVLTF.